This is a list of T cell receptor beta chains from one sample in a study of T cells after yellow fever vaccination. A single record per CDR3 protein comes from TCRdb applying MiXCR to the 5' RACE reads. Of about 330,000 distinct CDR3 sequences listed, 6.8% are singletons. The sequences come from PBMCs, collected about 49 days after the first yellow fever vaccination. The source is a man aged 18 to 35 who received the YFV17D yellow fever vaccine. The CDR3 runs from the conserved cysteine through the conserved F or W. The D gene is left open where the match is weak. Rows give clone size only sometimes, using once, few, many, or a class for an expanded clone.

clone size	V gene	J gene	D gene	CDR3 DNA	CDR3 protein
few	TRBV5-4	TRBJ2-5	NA	TGTGCCAGCAGCAGGAGACAGGCGGACGAGACCCAGTACTTC	CASSRRQADETQYF
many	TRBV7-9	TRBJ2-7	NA	TGTGCCAGCAGCTTATTACACGAGCAGTACTTC	CASSLLHEQYF
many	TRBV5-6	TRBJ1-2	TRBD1	TGTGCCAGCAGCCCGACAGGGCTTGGCTACACCTTC	CASSPTGLGYTF
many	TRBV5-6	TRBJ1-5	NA	TGTGCCAGCAGCCTCCACATCCGCGGTAGCAATCAGCCCCAGCATTTT	CASSLHIRGSNQPQHF
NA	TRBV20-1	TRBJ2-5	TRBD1	TGCAGTGCGCCTGGACAGGGTATAGAGACCCAGTACTTC	CSAPGQGIETQYF
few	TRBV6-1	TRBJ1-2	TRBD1	TGTGCCAGCAGGACGACAGGGGCTTACTATGGCTACACCTTC	CASRTTGAYYGYTF
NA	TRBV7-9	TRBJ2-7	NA	TGTGCCAGCAGCTCTACCACGAGGGTCTACGAGCAGTACTTC	CASSSTTRVYEQYF
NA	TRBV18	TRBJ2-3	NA	TGTGCCAGCTCACCATTAGCGATATTCACAGATACGCAGTATTTT	CASSPLAIFTDTQYF
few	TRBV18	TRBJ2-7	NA	TGTGCCAGCTCTCTCGCGACAGCCTCCTACGAGCAGTACTTC	CASSLATASYEQYF
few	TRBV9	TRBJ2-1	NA	TGTGCCAGCAGCGTAGATTCCCAGGGGCGGGAGCAGTTCTTC	CASSVDSQGREQFF
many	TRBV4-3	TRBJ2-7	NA	TGCGCCAGCAGCCGAGCGGACGGTTCCTACGAGCAGTACTTC	CASSRADGSYEQYF
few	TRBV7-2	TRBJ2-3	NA	TGTGCCAGCAGCTTACGGGAAGCTGGAGATACGCAGTATTTT	CASSLREAGDTQYF
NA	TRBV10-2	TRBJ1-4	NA	TGCGCCAGCAGTGATACAGACGGTAATGAAAAACTGTTTTTT	CASSDTDGNEKLFF
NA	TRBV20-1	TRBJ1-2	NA	TGCAGTGCTAGAGATCCGAGGAGAGGGAATAGTGGCTACACCTTC	CSARDPRRGNSGYTF
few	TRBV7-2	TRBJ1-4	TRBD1	TGTGCCAGCAGCCGGACAGGCCATAATGAAAAACTGTTTTTT	CASSRTGHNEKLFF
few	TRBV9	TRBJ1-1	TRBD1	TGTGCCAGCAGCGTCGGGACAGGGGGCACTGAAGCTTTCTTT	CASSVGTGGTEAFF
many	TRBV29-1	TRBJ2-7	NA	TGCAGCGCTGAGGTGACAGTCTCCCACGAGCAGTACTTC	CSAEVTVSHEQYF
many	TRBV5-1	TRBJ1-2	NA	TGCGCCAGCAGCTCGACAGAGAACTATGGCTACACCTTC	CASSSTENYGYTF
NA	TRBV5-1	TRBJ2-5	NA	TGCGCCAGCAGCGCGGGCCCGGTAGGAGCAGAGACCCAGTACTTC	CASSAGPVGAETQYF
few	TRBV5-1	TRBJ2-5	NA	TGCGCCAGCAGCGGAGGGGTTTACCAAGAGACCCAGTACTTC	CASSGGVYQETQYF
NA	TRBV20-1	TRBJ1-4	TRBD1	TGCAGTGCCAGAACCCGTCGGAGGACAGGGGTCGCCGTGGGAGAAAAACTGTTTTTT	CSARTRRRTGVAVGEKLFF
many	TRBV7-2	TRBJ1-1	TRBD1	TGTGCCAGCAGCTCGACAGGGGCATTCTTT	CASSSTGAFF
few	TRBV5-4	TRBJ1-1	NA	TGTGCCAGCAGCTTCCCGAACGTCAACACTGAAGCTTTCTTT	CASSFPNVNTEAFF
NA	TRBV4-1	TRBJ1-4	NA	TGCGCCAGCAGCCAGAAAGAGGGGGAAAAACTGTTTTTT	CASSQKEGEKLFF
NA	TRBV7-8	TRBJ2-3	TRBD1	TGTGCCAGCAGCTTAAAGCCACAGGGGTCCTCCACAGATACGCAGTATTTT	CASSLKPQGSSTDTQYF
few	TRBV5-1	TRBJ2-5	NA	TGCGCCAGCAGCTTGGGTTTCAGGGAGTGGGAGACCCAGTACTTC	CASSLGFREWETQYF
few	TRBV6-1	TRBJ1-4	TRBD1	TGTGCCAGCAGCCCCCCTCCAGGGGGCGTGAGGGAAAAACTGTTTTTT	CASSPPPGGVREKLFF
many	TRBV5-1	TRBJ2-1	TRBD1	TGCGCCAGCAGCCAGAGACAGGGCCGTGAGCAGTTCTTC	CASSQRQGREQFF
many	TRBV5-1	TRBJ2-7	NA	TGCGCCAGCAGTGTCGGGTTAGGGCTTACCTACGAGCAGTACTTC	CASSVGLGLTYEQYF
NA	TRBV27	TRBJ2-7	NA	TGTGCCAGCAGCAGGGGTTCCTACGAGCAGTACTTC	CASSRGSYEQYF
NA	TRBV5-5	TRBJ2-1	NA	TGTGCCAGCAGCATTACAGGAGATACCTACAATGAGCAGTTCTTC	CASSITGDTYNEQFF
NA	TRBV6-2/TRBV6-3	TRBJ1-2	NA	TGTGCCAGCAGTTCTGAGTGGGGAATTCATGGCTACACCTTC	CASSSEWGIHGYTF
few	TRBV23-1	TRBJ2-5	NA	TGCGCCAGCAGTCATTACGCGGCTCAAGAGACCCAGTACTTC	CASSHYAAQETQYF
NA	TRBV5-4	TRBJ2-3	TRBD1	TGTGCCAGCAGCCTCCGGGACAGCGGATCGTGGGTGACGCAGTATTTT	CASSLRDSGSWVTQYF
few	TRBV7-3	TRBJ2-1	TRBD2	TGTGCCAGCAGCCACCGACTAGCGGGGGGGCCAAGCGATGAGCAGTTCTTC	CASSHRLAGGPSDEQFF
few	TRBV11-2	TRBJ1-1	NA	TGTGCCAGCAGCTTAGAGTCCCCCCCCATTCCATGGAACACTGAAGCTTTCTTT	CASSLESPPIPWNTEAFF
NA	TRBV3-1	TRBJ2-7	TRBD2	TGTGCCAGCAGCCAAGTCCCGGGACTAGCGGGGGGGAGCTCCTACGAGCAGTACTTC	CASSQVPGLAGGSSYEQYF
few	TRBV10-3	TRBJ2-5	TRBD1	TGTGCCACGCAAAACAGGGGCGGGGAGACCCAGTACTTC	CATQNRGGETQYF
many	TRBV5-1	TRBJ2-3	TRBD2	TGCGCCAGCAGCTTGGAAGTAGCGGGGGGCACAGATACGCAGTATTTT	CASSLEVAGGTDTQYF
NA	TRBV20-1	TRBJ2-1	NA	TGCAGTGCTAGTATGCGGTTGAGCTCCTACAATGAGCAGTTCTTC	CSASMRLSSYNEQFF
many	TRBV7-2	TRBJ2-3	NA	TGTGCCAGCAGCCGGGGAGAAAGGGATACGCAGTATTTT	CASSRGERDTQYF
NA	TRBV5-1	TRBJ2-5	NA	TGCGCCAGCTTTACGACAGAGCGAGTAGAGACCCAGTACTTC	CASFTTERVETQYF
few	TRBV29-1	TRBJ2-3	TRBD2	TGCAGCGTTGCCGGACTAGCGGGGGACCAGACAGATACGCAGTATTTT	CSVAGLAGDQTDTQYF
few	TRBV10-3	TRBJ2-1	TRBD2	TGTGCCATCAGTTCCTCCGGGGGGGACTCCTACAATGAGCAGTTCTTC	CAISSSGGDSYNEQFF
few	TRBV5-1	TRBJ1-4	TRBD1	TGCGCCAGCAGCTTGGGGACAGGGGAGAGTGAAAAACTGTTTTTT	CASSLGTGESEKLFF
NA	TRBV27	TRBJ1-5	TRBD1	TGTGCCAGCAGTCCACAGGGGTACTATCAGCCCCAGCATTTT	CASSPQGYYQPQHF